Below, one TCR beta chain is given with its context. As yet, its antigen is unknown. Clones were sequenced by immunoSEQ multiplex PCR, and TCRdb holds only the in-frame ones, with some missing. In the table there are fewer than 300,000 clones, 85% to 95% of which are singletons. The data originate from a study of T cell responses to AZD1222 COVID-19 vaccine. Study results and caveats: Donors were mostly white British, more females; clonal diversity possibly underestimated. When two AZD1222 doses had been given, Spike-specific TCR breadth and depth rose. Spike as a whole was targeted by vaccine-associated CD4 TCRs, dominant at 160-218 and 743-854. In the spike-specific TCR repertoire, nearly half reportedly target unmutated variant regions.

Germline V lookup: CDR1 LGHDT, CDR2 YNNKEL (reference sequence). The CDR3 runs 15 residues. V lost 0 bases, J lost 7 bases, and 1 base stayed unmatched. This chain connects TRBV3-1 (or the pseudogene TRBV3-2) to TRBJ1-6; 9 bases match TRBD1. Sequenced material: peripheral blood, taken on day 0 of AZD1222 vaccination. The clonotype comes from an adult in good health. The CDR3 bases are TGTGCCAGCAGCCAAGAACAGGGGGCAAATTCACCCCTCCACTTT. Its translation is CASSQEQGANSPLHF.